Below, 6 T cell receptor beta chains from the same sample are listed, as sequenced in a study of CD8 T cells in Susac syndrome. Reverse transcription of roughly 0.5 to 1 ug RNA was performed with random hexamers. TCRdb independently ran MiXCR on the immunoSEQ multiplex PCR reads; one entry per CDR3 protein. In the table there are about 180,000 distinct CDR3 sequences, 85% to 95% of which are singletons. Sequenced input: CD8+ T cells from PBMCs. These receptor sequences come from a human donor with multiple sclerosis.

The CDR3 nucleotides read TGTGCCAGCAGCGGGGGACAGGAGAATGAAAAACTGTTTTTT. Amino acids: CASSGGQENEKLFF. The V and J genes are TRBV9 and TRBJ1-4, with 8 bases identical to TRBD1. The V segment lost 3 bases and the J segment 5 bases; nucleotides outside the gene matches: 3. Germline CDR1 SGDLS, CDR2 YYNGEE. This CDR3 is built from 14 residues.

This rearrangement joins TRBV29-1 to TRBJ2-7, with 7 bases matching TRBD1. There are 13 residues in the CDR3. Germline assignment: CDR1 SQVTM and CDR2 ANQGSEA. The trim removed 6 bases at V and 0 bases at J, leaving 5 bases unmatched. CDR3 residues: CSVGQVDSYEQYF. DNA of the CDR3: TGCAGCGTAGGACAGGTTGACTCCTACGAGCAGTACTTC.

The rearrangement links TRBV5-1 to TRBJ1-1, with 8 bases lining up with TRBD1. CDR1 SGHRS and CDR2 YFSETQ come from the germline V gene. This CDR3 comprises 15 residues. V shed 0 bases and J 5 bases; nucleotides not matched to a gene: 6. The CDR3 DNA reads as TGCGCCAGCAGCTTGGTCGCAGGGGGCGGGACTGAAGCTTTCTTT. It specifies CASSLVAGGGTEAFF.

This clonotype was seen once. The genes are TRBV7-9 and TRBJ2-1, with D perhaps TRBD2 (5 bases). The CDR3 is made up of 15 amino acids. V was cut by 5 bases and J by 7 bases, with 18 bases left in between. Germline V gene data show CDR1 as SEHNR and CDR2 as FQNEAQ (reference sequence). CDR3 in DNA: TGTGCCAGCAGCCCCGGGCGGAGGTCGGGGAATGAGCAGTTCTTC. This translates into CASSPGRRSGNEQFF. The entire variable domain, with the rest obtained from reference TRBV7-9 and TRBJ2-1, is as follows: DTGVSQNPRHKITKRGQNVTFRCDPISEHNRLYWYRQTLGQGPEFLTYFQNEAQLEKSRLLSDRFSAERPKGSFSTLEIQRTEQGDSAMYLCASSPGRRSGNEQFFGPGTRLTVL.

The J gene is TRBJ2-3, the V gene TRBV5-1, with D perhaps matching TRBD2 (5 bases). Trimming pared 0 bases from V and 5 bases from J, leaving 10 bases between. Germline CDR1 and CDR2: SGHRS and YFSETQ. This CDR3 comprises 14 residues. Here the CDR3 reads CASSLALSGDTQYF. The CDR3 coding sequence is TGCGCCAGCAGCTTGGCCCTAAGCGGAGATACGCAGTATTTT.

The chain has TRBV7-9 and TRBJ2-5, with 8 bases identical to TRBD1. The CDR3 has 15 residues. Germline assignment: CDR1 SEHNR and CDR2 FQNEAQ (reference sequence). The trim removed 5 bases at V and 1 base at J, leaving 6 bases unmatched. CDR3 sequence reads: CASSPGQAVQETQYF. Here the CDR3 DNA reads TGTGCCAGCAGCCCGGGACAGGCAGTCCAAGAGACCCAGTACTTC.